This entry lists 20 T cell receptor beta chains sequenced from one sample in a study of T cells in Graves' hyperthyroidism and ophthalmopathy. Amplified TCR beta CDR3 regions derived from RNA transcripts. The HTBI set primed first-round TCR CDR3 RT-PCR. MiXCR, run by TCRdb on the multiplex PCR reads, gives a single entry per CDR3 protein. The sample holds fewer than 600,000 distinct CDR3 sequences; over 13% are singletons and the top ten take around a sixth. Material for sequencing was blood. These receptors came from a woman aged 18-30 years with Graves' hyperthyroidism.

This clonotype was recorded at least ten times. The chain couples TRBV7-3 to TRBJ2-5; 9 bases line up with TRBD1. There are 18 residues in the CDR3. Per germline, CDR1 SGHTA and CDR2 FQGTGA. V shed 1 base, J shed 0 bases, and the junction held 9 bases outside the gene matches. The CDR3 nucleotides read TGTGCCAGCAGCTTAATCTATGGGGGGACAGGGAACCAAGAGACCCAGTACTTC. Translation: CASSLIYGGTGNQETQYF. Filled out from reference TRBV7-3 and TRBJ2-5, the complete variable domain reads GAGVSQTPSNKVTEKGKYVELRCDPISGHTALYWYRQSLGQGPEFLIYFQGTGAADDSGLPNDRFFAVRPEGSVSTLKIQRTERGDSAVYLCASSLIYGGTGNQETQYFGPGTRLLVL.

This clonotype has at least ten counts. The V gene is TRBV20-1, the J gene TRBJ1-2, with 8 bases identical to TRBD1. Unmatched junction bases numbered 6, after V lost 2 bases and J lost 7 bases. There are 13 residues in the CDR3. The germline V gene encodes CDR1 DFQATT and CDR2 SNEGSKA (reference sequence). CDR3 loop: CSARNGQGFGYTF. CDR3 sequence (DNA): TGCAGTGCTAGAAATGGACAGGGCTTTGGCTACACCTTC.

This clonotype was counted only a few times. The chain uses TRBV4-2 and TRBJ2-1; no definite D call. Trimming cost V 2 bases and J 0 bases, with 8 bases left between them. The germline V gene has CDR1 LGHNA and CDR2 YNFKEQ. The CDR3 is made up of 15 amino acids. DNA of the CDR3: TGTGCCAGCAGCCAAAAGGGCCCCTCCTACAATGAGCAGTTCTTC. Protein sequence: CASSQKGPSYNEQFF.

V and J are TRBV7-3 and TRBJ2-7, with 12 bases that match TRBD2. CDR1 is SGHTA, CDR2 FQGTGA, per germline. With V trimmed by 5 bases and J by 2 bases, 10 bases remained unmatched. The CDR3 runs 17 residues. The CDR3 DNA sequence: TGTGCCAGCAGCCCGACCAGGACTAGCGGGACCACCTACGAGCAGTACGTC. It encodes CASSPTRTSGTTYEQYV.

The chain carries TRBV5-4 and TRBJ2-1, with TRBD2 identical over 14 bases. This CDR3 has 16 residues. Germline trimming cut 4 bases from V and 6 bases from J; bases unmatched to any gene: 6. The germline gives CDR1 SGHNT, CDR2 YYREEE (reference sequence). The DNA for the CDR3 is TGTGCCAGCAGCATCCGACTAGCGGGAGGGGGCAATGAGCAGTTCTTC. Amino acids: CASSIRLAGGGNEQFF.

This clonotype was recorded many times. This chain uses TRBV19 with TRBJ2-3; perhaps TRBD2 as D (5 bases). Looked up from germline, CDR1 is LNHDA and CDR2 is SQIVND (reference sequence). CDR3 size: 13 residues. The germline V and J ends were trimmed by 7 bases and 4 bases, with 12 bases remaining between them. CDR3 in amino acids: CASMETRADTQYF. The CDR3 DNA reads TGTGCCAGTATGGAAACTAGAGCAGATACGCAGTATTTT.

This clonotype was seen ten or more times. The chain is built from TRBV30 and TRBJ1-3; the D is unclear. CDR1 is GTSNPN and CDR2 is SVGIG in the germline V gene (reference sequence). The CDR3 runs to 12 residues. V was shortened by 5 bases and J by 7 bases, with 12 bases between the two germline ends. CDR3 in DNA: TGTGCCTGGGGGGATCTTGGGAACACCATATATTTT. This translates into CAWGDLGNTIYF.

This clonotype came up many times. The J gene is TRBJ2-7, the V gene TRBV18; no firm D call. The CDR3 consists of 13 residues. Between the trimmed V and J ends, which lost 2 bases and 0 bases, there was a span of 5 bases. CDR1 is KGHSH and CDR2 is LQKENI in the germline V gene. Written as DNA, the CDR3 is TGTGCCAGCTCACCAGGGCCCTCCTACGAGCAGTACTTC. It translates to CASSPGPSYEQYF.

Many counts were recorded for this clonotype. The rearrangement uses TRBV6-1 and TRBJ2-7; TRBD2 matches 8 bases. The germline V gene encodes CDR1 MNHNS and CDR2 SASEGT. There are 13 residues in the CDR3. V lost 6 bases and J lost 3; bases outside the gene matches: 4. In DNA form, the CDR3 reads TGTGCCAGCAGGACTAGCGATTTCTACGAGCAGTACTTC. This sequence encodes CASRTSDFYEQYF.

The J gene is TRBJ2-1, the V gene TRBV20-1; no clear D gene. The germline gives CDR1 DFQATT, CDR2 SNEGSKA (reference sequence). The CDR3 runs 15 residues. V was trimmed by 3 bases and J by 3 bases, leaving 15 bases between them. CDR3 coding DNA: TGCAGTGCTAGGGAGCCCGGGCGTCTCTACAATGAGCAGTTCTTC. This codes for CSAREPGRLYNEQFF.

The chain carries TRBV12-3 or TRBV12-4 and TRBJ1-1, with D tentatively TRBD1 (5 bases). The CDR3 is made up of 15 amino acids. Trimming removed 1 base at V and 3 bases at J, with 12 bases between. The CDR3 bases are TGTGCCAGCAGTTTAGGGGACCCTCGGCACACTGAAGCTTTCTTT. Residues: CASSLGDPRHTEAFF.

A note on this clonotype: At one of its ends the junction is not consistent with the germline gene, which may arise from a read error. The chain links TRBV12-3 or TRBV12-4 to TRBJ2-5; the match to TRBD2 covers 7 bases. The CDR3 is 14 residues long. In nucleotides, the CDR3 is TGTGTCAGCAGATTCGGACTAGGGACAGAGACCCAGTACTTC. It codes for CVSRFGLGTETQYF.

This clonotype showed up many times. The chain combines TRBV11-3 with TRBJ2-7; TRBD2 is a possible D gene (5 bases). This CDR3 region has 15 residues. Trimming pared 0 bases from V and 2 bases from J, leaving 11 bases between. The germline gives CDR1 SGHNT, CDR2 YENEEA. CDR3 in amino acids: CASSLDLIGAYEQYF. CDR3 DNA: TGTGCCAGCAGCTTAGATCTAATCGGGGCCTACGAGCAGTACTTC.

The genes are TRBV13 and TRBJ2-5; TRBD1 agrees at 8 bases. V trimming: 5 bases; J trimming: 2 bases; junction bases outside the gene matches: 16. CDR1 PRHDT and CDR2 FYEKMQ come from the germline V gene (reference sequence). This CDR3 spans 18 amino acids. The CDR3 bases are TGTGCCAGCAGCCACGGCATTGACAGGGGCAGTGGACAAGAGACCCAGTACTTC. Translation gives CASSHGIDRGSGQETQYF.

This clonotype was found a few times. This chain connects TRBV27 to TRBJ2-2; D not certain. This CDR3 comprises 13 residues. Germline assignment: CDR1 MNHEY and CDR2 SMNVEV (reference sequence). V was shortened by 7 bases and J by 0 bases, with 6 bases between the two germline ends. CDR3 sequence reads: CASTLSNTGELFF. CDR3 in DNA: TGTGCCAGCACCCTCTCGAACACCGGGGAGCTGTTTTTT.

The V gene is TRBV30, the J gene TRBJ1-2; 10 nucleotides line up with TRBD1. The V gene's germline CDR1 is GTSNPN and CDR2 SVGIG (reference sequence). V shed 3 bases, J shed 5 bases, and the junction held 12 bases outside the gene matches. This CDR3 contains 16 residues. The CDR3 reads CAWRAALGQGDYGYTF. The CDR3 bases are TGTGCCTGGAGGGCGGCTCTCGGACAGGGGGATTATGGCTACACCTTC. Full variable domain (outside the CDR3, taken from reference TRBV30 and TRBJ1-2): SQTIHQWPATLVQPVGSPLSLECTVEGTSNPNLYWYRQAAGRGLQLLFYSVGIGQISSEVPQNLSASRPQDRQFILSSKKLLLSDSGFYLCAWRAALGQGDYGYTFGSGTRLTVV.

This clonotype has a count of ten or more. The chain has TRBV12-3 or TRBV12-4 and TRBJ2-1; tentatively, D is TRBD2 (5 bases). Trimming removed 6 bases at V and 5 bases at J, with 17 bases between. This CDR3 has 15 residues. The CDR3 nucleotides read TGTGCCAGCAGCCAGCCTCTCACCGGGGACAATGAGCAGTTCTTC. Its translation: CASSQPLTGDNEQFF.

This clonotype came up a few times. The chain has TRBV7-9 and TRBJ2-3, with 8 positions matching TRBD1. Germline V CDR1 and CDR2: SEHNR, FQNEAQ (reference sequence). This CDR3 is built from 15 residues. Losses at the gene ends were 8 bases for V and 2 bases for J; bases not matched to a gene: 9. As DNA, the CDR3 is TGTGCCAGCCAACGATGGACAGGGTCCACAGATACGCAGTATTTT. Translated, it gives CASQRWTGSTDTQYF.

This chain links TRBV19 with TRBJ2-1; 10 nucleotides agree with TRBD2. The germline gives CDR1 LNHDA, CDR2 SQIVND (reference sequence). Trimming cost V 7 bases and J 2 bases; bases outside gene matches: 8. This CDR3 region has 16 residues. As DNA, the CDR3 is TGTGCCAGTAAAATTGCGAGCGGGAGGGCCTACAATGAGCAGTTCTTC. It is translated as CASKIASGRAYNEQFF.

This clonotype has a count of ten or more. J is TRBJ2-1 and V is TRBV3-1, with 13 bases identical to TRBD2. The V gene end was trimmed by 5 bases and the J gene end by 5 bases; junction bases not matched to a gene: 12. CDR1 and CDR2 from the germline V gene are LGHDT and YNNKEL (reference sequence). This CDR3 contains 18 residues. CDR3 sequence (DNA): TGTGCCAGCAGCACCCTACTAGCGGGAGGGGTCGCCAACAATGAGCAGTTCTTC. It is translated as CASSTLLAGGVANNEQFF.